The entry below gives a single TCR beta chain sequence along with its context. The sample is drawn from a study of blood T cell repertoires in COVID-19. Enrolment of Seattle patients took place during active infection, and they were followed longitudinally. As handled by the study authors: Cell counts per sample came from amplifying reference gene primers. Sequenced by immunoSEQ multiplex PCR; TCRdb stores in-frame clones only, minus some. For V, J and clone size, that table is used; D and trimming come from the DNA. The sample has some 250,000 clones, 85% to 90% seen once. This receptor was identified in an older woman with COVID-19, enrolled during active disease. Sequenced material: peripheral blood.

The CDR3 loop reads CATSRGGLATLELFF. The CDR3 nucleotides are TGTGCCACCAGCCGGGGGGGACTAGCGACTCTGGAGCTGTTTTTT. This chain joins TRBV15 and TRBJ2-2; 10 bases align to TRBD2. The CDR3 totals 15 residues. Germline CDR1 and CDR2: LNHNV and YYDKDF (reference sequence). Unmatched junction bases numbered 10, after V lost 5 bases and J lost 10 bases.